These 8 T cell receptor beta chains came from one sample sequenced in a study of T cell clonotyping in hematopoietic cell transplantation. TCRdb's copy holds only in-frame clones and misses some; the assay was immunoSEQ multiplex PCR. Among approximately 44,000 clones listed, roughly 96% were seen once. The specimen sequenced was peripheral blood mononuclear cells. The receptors come from a man under 40 in good health. Some clones in this sample may be carry-over from other donors' samples.

V and J are TRBV25-1 and TRBJ2-1; D remains ambiguous. CDR3 length: 14 amino acids. V gave up 1 base and J gave up 4 bases, with 8 bases separating them. Germline V CDR1 and CDR2: MGHDK, SYGVNS. The CDR3 DNA sequence: TGTGCCAGCAGTGAATTTCCACCTTACAATGAGCAGTTCTTC. This sequence encodes CASSEFPPYNEQFF.

This clone was observed once. The chain combines TRBV15 with TRBJ1-2; the D gene is possibly TRBD1 (6 bases). From germline, CDR1 is LNHNV and CDR2 YYDKDF (reference sequence). This CDR3 contains 15 residues. V was shortened by 0 bases and J by 8 bases, with 16 bases between the two germline ends. In DNA form, the CDR3 reads TGTGCCACCAGCAGAGATGGGTCCAACCAGGGGGGCTACACCTTC. Translation gives CATSRDGSNQGGYTF.

This chain links TRBV27 with TRBJ2-1; D gene unclear. V was cut by 3 bases and J by 0 bases, with 9 bases left in between. This CDR3 is 15 amino acids long. Germline CDR1 reads MNHEY; CDR2 reads SMNVEV (reference sequence). CDR3 bases: TGTGCCAGCAGTTTCAAACGTTCCTCCTACAATGAGCAGTTCTTC. Residues: CASSFKRSSYNEQFF.

The chain joins TRBV27 to TRBJ2-3; maybe TRBD1 (6 bases). The length of the CDR3 is 17 residues. Germline CDR1 reads MNHEY; CDR2 reads SMNVEV (reference sequence). Trimming cost V 8 bases and J 4 bases, with 25 bases left between them. This chain's CDR3 is CASSQTRGQGLADTQYF. The CDR3 DNA reads as TGTGCCAGCTCCCAAACACGTGGTCAGGGGCTGGCAGATACGCAGTATTTT.

The chain combines TRBV5-8 with TRBJ1-1; no reliable D call. Trimming left V 0 bases short and J 2 bases short, with 11 bases between. CDR3 length: 15 residues. CDR1 is SGHTS, CDR2 YDEGEE, per germline. CDR3 residues: CASSLESWGNTEAFF. The CDR3, as DNA: TGTGCCAGCAGCTTGGAGTCTTGGGGAAACACTGAAGCTTTCTTT.

V gene TRBV9 combines with J gene TRBJ2-1; D could derive from TRBD1 or TRBD2 (5 bases each). Deletions cut 7 bases from V and 4 bases from J, with 18 bases between. CDR3 length equals 15 residues. The germline V gene has CDR1 SGDLS and CDR2 YYNGEE. CDR3 region: CASSVRGDQYNEQFF. The CDR3 coding sequence is TGTGCCAGCTCCGTGAGAGGGGACCAGTACAATGAGCAGTTCTTC.

The chain has TRBV2 and TRBJ2-7; a possible D gene is TRBD1 (6 bases). The CDR3 is 11 amino acids. Per the germline V gene, CDR1 is SNHLY and CDR2 is FYNNEI. Trimming took off 6 bases at V and 4 bases at J, with 7 bases between the two ends. The CDR3 protein is CASRQGYEQYF. CDR3 DNA sequence: TGTGCCAGCAGGCAGGGGTACGAGCAGTACTTC.

The chain recombines TRBV14 with TRBJ1-2; D perhaps matches TRBD1 (5 bases). CDR3 size: 16 residues. The germline gives CDR1 SGHDN, CDR2 FVKESK. Trimming removed 4 bases from V and 5 bases from J, with 20 bases in between. The CDR3 region is CASSPTTGWGGYGYTF. The DNA for the CDR3 is TGTGCCAGCAGCCCGACAACAGGTTGGGGCGGATATGGCTACACCTTC.